A selection of T cell receptor beta chains follows, all from one sample in a study of preoperative IRX-2 immunotherapy in early breast cancer. Only in-frame clones appear in the TCRdb table, and some are missing; sequencing was by immunoSEQ multiplex PCR. The data show 30,000 to 35,000 clones, 90% to 95% seen once. The specimen was taken from a patient treated with IRX-2 immunotherapy. Every receptor here comes from a human donor with breast cancer. Each CDR3 is given with its conserved first and last residue. A D gene is named only where the DNA matches it firmly. Not all rows give a size; the values are once, few, many and, for expanded clones, a class.

CDR3 length	V gene	clone size	D gene	J gene	CDR3 DNA	CDR3 protein
11	TRBV7-9	-	-	TRBJ1-1	TGTGCCAGCAGCTTATATCGTGAAGCTTTCTTT	CASSLYREAFF
18	TRBV10-3	-	TRBD1	TRBJ2-4	TGTGCCATCAGGGATGGACAGGGGGCTGGGTTGGGGGAAAACATTCAGTACTTC	CAIRDGQGAGLGENIQYF
13	TRBV5-5	-	-	TRBJ2-1	TGTGCCAGCAGCAGGGGGGATGGGAATGAGCAGTTCTTC	CASSRGDGNEQFF
17	TRBV5-1	-	-	TRBJ2-1	TGCGCCAGCAGCTTGAGGGACTTCGGCCGCTCCTACAATGAGCAGTTCTTC	CASSLRDFGRSYNEQFF
14	TRBV5-1	-	-	TRBJ1-2	TGCGCCAGCAGCTTGGGGACCGAGGGCTATGGCTACACCTTC	CASSLGTEGYGYTF
18	TRBV6-4	-	-	TRBJ2-1	TGTGCCAGCAGTGACGGCTCGAATCGGGCGGGGGCTAACAATGAGCAGTTCTTC	CASSDGSNRAGANNEQFF
16	TRBV10-3	-	TRBD2	TRBJ2-1	TGTGCCATCAGTGGTCCTAGCGGGGGTCGGACCCTCGGGCAGTTCTTC	CAISGPSGGRTLGQFF
16	TRBV19	-	TRBD2	TRBJ2-5	TGTGCCAGTAGTGGCGGACTAGCGGGAGTTGTGGAGACCCAGTACTTC	CASSGGLAGVVETQYF
15	TRBV18	-	TRBD1	TRBJ2-2	TGTGCCAGCTCCCGCCGACAGGGGGACACCGGGGAGCTGTTTTTT	CASSRRQGDTGELFF
15	TRBV9	-	TRBD2	TRBJ2-3	TGTGCCAGCAACTCGCGGGGGGTCCGAGGAGATACGCAGTATTTT	CASNSRGVRGDTQYF
13	TRBV7-3	-	-	TRBJ2-5	TGTGCCAGCAGTCTAGCGCCCCAAGAGACCCAGTACTTC	CASSLAPQETQYF
12	TRBV29-1	once	-	TRBJ2-7	TGCAGCGTTGAGGAGGGAACCTACGAGCAGTACTTC	CSVEEGTYEQYF
17	TRBV7-8	-	-	TRBJ1-5	TGTGCCAGCAGCCGGGGGAGACCCCGGGGGAGCAATCAGCCCCAGCATTTT	CASSRGRPRGSNQPQHF
15	TRBV6-1	-	TRBD1	TRBJ2-3	TGTGCCAGCACGCTCGAGGGGGCCGGTCCGGGAACGCAGTATTTT	CASTLEGAGPGTQYF
14	TRBV7-3	-	-	TRBJ2-6	TGTGCCAGCAGCTTATTAGCTGGGGCCAACGTCCTGACTTTC	CASSLLAGANVLTF
16	TRBV19	-	TRBD2	TRBJ2-1	TGTGCCAGTAGTACAGGTGGGACTAGCGGGTACAATGAGCAGTTCTTC	CASSTGGTSGYNEQFF
17	TRBV4-2	once	TRBD2	TRBJ2-7	TGTGCCAGCAGCCACGGGACTAGCGGGGGCCCGACCGACGAGCAGTACTTC	CASSHGTSGGPTDEQYF
15	TRBV7-3	-	-	TRBJ2-7	TGTGCCAGCAGCTTAAACCGGGGCGGATCTGGCGAGCAGTACTTC	CASSLNRGGSGEQYF
15	TRBV28	-	TRBD2	TRBJ2-7	TGTGCCAGCGCCGTCGGGACTAGCGATTCCTACGAGCAGTACTTC	CASAVGTSDSYEQYF
14	TRBV30	-	-	TRBJ1-6	TGTGCCTGGAGTGTACAACTGGGAAGCTCACCCCTCCACTTT	CAWSVQLGSSPLHF
13	TRBV2	-	-	TRBJ1-1	TGTGCCAGCAGTGGACAGGCGAACACTGAAGCTTTCTTT	CASSGQANTEAFF
13	TRBV6-5	-	TRBD1	TRBJ1-2	TGTGCCAGCAGCCTCGGACTGACAGGGAGCTACACCTTC	CASSLGLTGSYTF
15	TRBV7-2	-	-	TRBJ2-4	TGTGCCAGCAGCTCACCGCCAGGAGCCAAAAACATTCAGTACTTC	CASSSPPGAKNIQYF
15	TRBV4-1	-	-	TRBJ1-2	TGCGCCAGCAGCCAAGATATCAATGGGATTTGGGGCTACACCTTC	CASSQDINGIWGYTF
16	TRBV29-1	-	TRBD2	TRBJ2-1	TGCAGCGTGGGACCCTTAGCGGGAGGGTCCTACAATGAGCAGTTCTTC	CSVGPLAGGSYNEQFF
14	TRBV11-2	-	-	TRBJ2-1	TGTGCCAGCAGCTTAGGCCGTCTAGGCAGTGAGCAGTTCTTC	CASSLGRLGSEQFF
17	TRBV28	-	-	TRBJ2-2	TGTGCCAGCAGCATCCGACAGATCAGCACGAACACCGGGGAGCTGTTTTTT	CASSIRQISTNTGELFF
20	TRBV21-1	-	-	TRBJ1-3	TGTGCCAGCAGCATAGCGCCCTCACCCCGACAGGACCACTCTGGAAACACCATATATTTT	CASSIAPSPRQDHSGNTIYF
14	TRBV30	-	-	TRBJ1-3	TGTGCCTGGACGTCTAATCTCTCTGGAAACACCATATATTTT	CAWTSNLSGNTIYF
13	TRBV4-1	-	-	TRBJ1-2	TGCGCCAGCAGTCACCAGGCTAACTATGGCTACACCTTC	CASSHQANYGYTF
17	TRBV5-1	-	TRBD1	TRBJ1-1	TGCGCCAGCAGCCTTGGACAGGGCCCGTTTCGTGGCACTGAAGCTTTCTTT	CASSLGQGPFRGTEAFF
14	TRBV2	-	-	TRBJ2-5	TGTGCCAGCAGGAGGGGCCTAGCCCAAGAGACCCAGTACTTC	CASRRGLAQETQYF
17	TRBV18	-	-	TRBJ1-2	TGTGCCAGCTCACGCGTTCCCGACCGGGACTTAAGGGGTGGCTACACCTTC	CASSRVPDRDLRGGYTF
17	TRBV7-2	-	TRBD2	TRBJ2-1	TGTGCCAGCAGCTTAGTCACGGGACTACTCTTGTTCAATGAGCAGTTCTTC	CASSLVTGLLLFNEQFF
14	TRBV21-1	-	-	TRBJ1-1	TGTGCCAGCAGCAAAGACAGTTTGAACACTGAAGCTTTCTTT	CASSKDSLNTEAFF
14	TRBV18	-	-	TRBJ2-7	TGTGCCAGCTCACCACCGGATAGTCCCTACGAGCAGTACTTC	CASSPPDSPYEQYF
17	TRBV2	-	TRBD2	TRBJ2-3	TGTGCCAGCAGTGAAGACCAAGCGGGGGACAGCACAGATACGCAGTATTTT	CASSEDQAGDSTDTQYF
16	TRBV7-9	-	TRBD1	TRBJ1-3	TGTGCCAGCAGCTTAGCGGGACAGGTCTCTGGAAACACCATATATTTT	CASSLAGQVSGNTIYF
16	TRBV6-4	-	-	TRBJ1-5	TGTGCCAGCAGTTCTTCCCGACCCAAGGGGAATCAGCCCCAGCATTTT	CASSSSRPKGNQPQHF
17	TRBV4-1	-	-	TRBJ2-3	TGCGCCAGCAGCCAATCCACCTCCGGCGTGCCCACAGATACGCAGTATTTT	CASSQSTSGVPTDTQYF
16	TRBV19	-	TRBD2	TRBJ2-7	TGTGCCAGTAGTAGGGGGGGGGAGGGCCTCTTTGACGAGCAGTACTTC	CASSRGGEGLFDEQYF